Shown below are 5 T cell receptor beta chains from a single sample sequenced in a study of Tregs in tolerant kidney transplant recipients. Produced via immunoSEQ multiplex PCR; TCRdb's table is partial and in-frame only. The sample totals roughly 48,000 clones. The starting material was CD4+ T cells from blood, obtained before the transplant. The receptors derive from a human donor who received a combined kidney and bone marrow transplant.

Notes on this clone: The observed sequence ends 3 residues before the CDR3 terminus, with the missing tail filled in from the germline J gene. The chain combines TRBV7-3 with TRBJ2-2, with 9 bases fitting TRBD2. Germline V CDR1 and CDR2: SGHTA, FQGTGA. Germline trimming cut 1 base from V and 4 bases from J; bases unmatched to any gene: 7. The CDR3 is made up of 17 amino acids. Partial CDR3 DNA: TGTGCCAGCAGCTTAATGTCTAGCGGGGTGAGCACCGGGGAG. Amino acids: CASSLMSSGVSTGE. The entire CDR3 sequence reads CASSLMSSGVSTGELFF.

As concerns this clone: The read falls 3 residues short of the CDR3 end, and the missing part is taken from the germline J gene. The chain has TRBV20-1 and TRBJ2-3, with 10 positions matching TRBD2. The length of the CDR3 is 15 residues. Germline V CDR1 and CDR2: DFQATT, SNEGSKA (reference sequence). The V and J ends lost 1 base and 5 bases, in that order; junction bases with no gene match: 6. CDR3 in amino acids: CSARVPSGSVDTQYF. CDR3 DNA (partial): TGCAGTGCTAGAGTTCCTAGCGGGAGTGTAGATACG.

Comment on this clone: The CDR3 extends 3 residues past the end of the read, so its final part is completed from the germline J gene. The same CDR3 can be traced to other DNA sequences in this sample. The chain carries TRBV7-2 and TRBJ1-1; D might be TRBD1 (6 bases). V was pared by 5 bases and J by 1 base, with 8 bases between. The CDR3 spans 13 residues. CDR1 is SGHTA and CDR2 is FQGNSA in the germline V gene. CDR3 DNA, as far as it was read: TGTGCCAGCAGCACACAGGGGAACACTGAA. Encoded protein: CASSTQGNTE. From start to end, the CDR3 is CASSTQGNTEAFF.

Worth noting for this clone: Sequencing ends 3 residues short of the CDR3 end; the germline J gene provides the rest. The rearrangement joins TRBV7-7 to TRBJ2-5; D is unclear. V was trimmed by 0 bases and J by 1 base, leaving 6 bases between them. CDR3 length: 14 residues. Looked up from germline, CDR1 is SSHAT and CDR2 is FNYEAQ (reference sequence). The CDR3 sequence: CASSLAAVQETQYF. The sequenced part of the CDR3 DNA is TGTGCCAGCAGCTTAGCAGCCGTCCAAGAGACC.

With respect to this clone: One junction end does not reproduce the germline sequence, and a read error may be involved. The read ends 3 residues early relative to the CDR3; the germline J gene fills the gap. This chain uses TRBV7-7 with TRBJ2-2; no clear D. CDR1 is SSHAT and CDR2 is FNYEAQ in the germline V gene (reference sequence). This CDR3 region has 13 residues. CDR3 residues: CASSRGNTGELFF. CDR3 DNA (partial): TGTGCTAGCAGCCGAGGGAACACCGGGGAG.